This T cell receptor (beta chain) was identified during a study of beta chain features in type 1 diabetes. Study observations and caveats: Among patients with Type 1 diabetes, TCRB CDR3s were moderately but significantly shorter in every one of the four CD4+ subsets.

This clone has just a few counts. Its antigen is unknown. Every isolated RNA sample was fully reverse transcribed, so sequencing captured expressed TCRB transcripts. The repertoire was sequenced with immunoSEQ multiplex PCR; TCRdb's copy has only in-frame clones and lacks some. The sample has some 660,000 clones, over 11% seen once. Isolation of CD4+ naive, central memory, regulatory and stem cell-like memory cells was achieved by sorting via CD45RO/CCR7/CD25/CD127/CD95/CD27. V was trimmed by 1 base and J by 6 bases, leaving 11 bases between them. The CDR3 sequence is 14 residues long. The germline CDR1 and CDR2 sequences are SGHTA and FQGNSA.

The TCR sequence derives from a man between 18 and 35 years old with type 1 diabetes. The rearrangement uses TRBV7-2 and TRBJ2-3, with D maybe TRBD2 (6 bases). The specimen was naive CD4+ T cells from blood. The CDR3, as DNA: TGTGCCAGCAGCTTAGACCCGGGGAGGGATACGCAGTATTTT. It encodes CASSLDPGRDTQYF.